This record looks at one T cell receptor beta chain sequence and its context. The antigen is undetermined. CDR1 and CDR2 (germline): LGHNA, YNFKEQ. The CDR3 extends over 14 amino acids. Trimming pared 2 bases from V and 4 bases from J, leaving 11 bases between. The sample belongs to a study of identical twins. TCRdb redid the calling of the 5' RACE reads with MiXCR, one entry per CDR3 protein. Here the sample spans 450,000 or so distinct CDR3 sequences, roughly a quarter being singletons. Study conclusions and caveats: Cord blood's abundant beta clonotypes had fewer insertions, unlike memory repertoires. Some out-of-frame alpha sequences were shared by twins, and these showed excess low generation probability.

Separately, the same data were catalogued under a study of T cells expressing NK-cell markers.

This TCR derives from a woman younger than 35 in good health. Sequenced material: CD4+ T cells sorted from blood. V and J are TRBV4-2 and TRBJ2-5; tentatively, D is TRBD2 (5 bases). The DNA for the CDR3 is TGTGCCAGCAGCCAAAACCTAGCCCCAGAGACCCAGTACTTC. Amino acid sequence: CASSQNLAPETQYF.